This T cell receptor (beta chain) was recovered during a study of cytomegalovirus exposure and HLA in healthy donors. The PCR was carried out with 60 Vbeta primers and 13 Jbeta primers. Clones were read by immunoSEQ multiplex PCR, and TCRdb kept only the in-frame ones, dropping some. The data contain 150,000 to 250,000 clones, around 81% of them singletons. The study, taken as a whole, reports: The investigators catalogued some 150 TCR beta chains as cytomegalovirus-associated.

Points on this clone: Its target is unknown.

CDR1 SGHAT and CDR2 FQNNGV come from the germline V gene. J gave up 8 bases and V 5 bases, and 2 bases lay outside the gene matches. The CDR3 runs 12 residues. This receptor was taken from a man under 40 in good health and CMV-seronegative. Sequenced input: PBMCs. This chain joins TRBV11-2 and TRBJ1-1, with 10 bases identical to TRBD1. The CDR3 loop is CASSQDRGEAFF. Here the CDR3 DNA reads TGTGCCAGCAGCCAGGACAGGGGGGAAGCTTTCTTT.